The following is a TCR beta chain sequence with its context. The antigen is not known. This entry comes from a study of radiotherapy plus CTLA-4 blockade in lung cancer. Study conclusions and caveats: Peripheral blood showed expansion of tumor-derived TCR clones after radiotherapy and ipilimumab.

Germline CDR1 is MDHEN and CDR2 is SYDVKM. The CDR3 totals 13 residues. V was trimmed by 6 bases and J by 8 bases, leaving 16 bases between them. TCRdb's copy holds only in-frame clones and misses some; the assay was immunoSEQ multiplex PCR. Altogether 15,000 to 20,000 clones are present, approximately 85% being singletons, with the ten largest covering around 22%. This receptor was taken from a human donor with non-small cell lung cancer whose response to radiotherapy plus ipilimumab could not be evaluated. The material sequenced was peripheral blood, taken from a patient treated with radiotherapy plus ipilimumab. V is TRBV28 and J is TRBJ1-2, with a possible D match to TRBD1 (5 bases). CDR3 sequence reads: CASSSGGGWGYTF. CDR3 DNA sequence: TGTGCCAGCAGCTCCGGGGGGGGTTGGGGCTACACCTTC.